The 30 T cell receptor beta chains given below trace back to one sample, sequenced in a study of post-analysis software for immune sequencing data. Overall study results and limits: The five TRBV segments detected at higher frequency in patients than in controls included TRBV5-6, TRBV5-1 and TRBV20-1.

Unique molecular identifiers were present in the TCR beta cDNA libraries. Each CDR3 protein is one row after TCRdb ran MiXCR on the PCR reads. The table has 800,000 to 950,000 distinct CDR3 sequences, approximately 53% seen once; the top ten hold 4.6%. Antigen specificity for these receptors is unknown. The material sequenced was blood. The receptors stem from a girl aged 5-17 years with multiple sclerosis.

The rearrangement joins TRBV15 to TRBJ2-1; the D is unclear. The end of the DNA fits TRBJ2-7 better, so the J call may be wrong. This CDR3 is 12 amino acids long. In germline, CDR1 is LNHNV, CDR2 YYDKDF (reference sequence). For the CDR3, the DNA is TGTGCCACCGTCGATGGGTACAATGAGCAGTACTTC. Its protein is CATVDGYNEQYF.

The rearrangement joins TRBV2 to TRBJ2-7; D may be TRBD1 or TRBD2 (5 bases each). The DNA end favors TRBJ2-5, so the J call may be wrong. The CDR3 runs 14 residues. Germline-derived CDR1 and CDR2 are SNHLY and FYNNEI. CDR3 sequence reads: CASSRTGTAGTQYF. CDR3 DNA sequence: TGTGCCAGCAGTAGAACCGGGACCGCCGGGACCCAGTACTTC.

This clonotype has more than one count but fewer than ten. CDR3 amino acids: CSATGANSNQPQHF. The CDR3 DNA reads TGCAGTGCTACAGGGGCTAATAGCAATCAGCCCCAGCATTTT. This rearrangement joins TRBV20-1 to TRBJ1-5, with a weak D call TRBD1 (6 bases). CDR3 size: 14 residues. Trimming left V 4 bases short and J 0 bases short, with 10 bases between. CDR1 is DFQATT, CDR2 SNEGSKA, per germline (reference sequence).

The sample holds one count of this clonotype. The junction and the germline gene differ at one end; a read error may be behind it. The chain links TRBV5-1 to TRBJ2-7; 8 positions match TRBD1. Germline loops: CDR1 SGHRS, CDR2 YFSETQ. This CDR3 has 17 residues. The CDR3 DNA is TGCGCCAGCAGCTTTGGTAGGCAGGGGGCCACCTCCTACGAGCGGTACTTC. Its protein is CASSFGRQGATSYERYF. The full variable domain, completed using reference TRBV5-1 and TRBJ2-7, is KAGVTQTPRYLIKTRGQQVTLSCSPISGHRSVSWYQQTPGQGLQFLFEYFSETQRNKGNFPGRFSGRQFSNSRSEMNVSTLELGDSALYLCASSFGRQGATSYERYFGPGTRLTVT.

CDR3 DNA: TGCGCCAGCAGCCAAGATCGGGGCGGTCGGAACTATGGCTACACCTTC. The encoded protein is CASSQDRGGRNYGYTF. The rearrangement uses TRBV4-1 and TRBJ1-2; maybe TRBD1 (5 bases). V was cut by 0 bases and J by 2 bases, with 13 bases left in between. There are 16 residues in the CDR3. Per the germline V gene, CDR1 is MGHRA and CDR2 is YSYEKL.

The V and J genes are TRBV27 and TRBJ2-7, with D possibly matching TRBD1 (5 bases). Per the germline V gene, CDR1 is MNHEY and CDR2 is SMNVEV (reference sequence). The CDR3 covers 12 residues. Trimming cost V 6 bases and J 6 bases, with 12 bases left between them. The CDR3, as DNA: TGTGCCAGCAGGAGGACACAATGCGAGCAGTACTTC. Encoded protein: CASRRTQCEQYF.

J is TRBJ1-1 and V is TRBV6-4; D is unclear. CDR1 MRHNA and CDR2 SNTAGT come from the germline V gene. V gave up 5 bases and J gave up 2 bases, with 9 bases separating them. The CDR3 length is 13 residues. The CDR3 loop is CASSRTVNTEAFF. The CDR3 DNA reads as TGTGCCAGCAGTCGGACGGTAAACACTGAAGCTTTCTTT.

The V call is TRBV7-9, the J call TRBJ1-5, with 9 bases aligning to TRBD1. V trimming: 1 base; J trimming: 7 bases; junction bases outside the gene matches: 8. This CDR3 is built from 16 residues. Germline assignment: CDR1 SEHNR and CDR2 FQNEAQ (reference sequence). CDR3 DNA sequence: TGTGCCAGCAGCTTAGGGGGGGGACAGGGAGCGCAGCCCCAGCATTTT. Amino acid sequence: CASSLGGGQGAQPQHF.

This clonotype has only a few counts. V gene TRBV5-1 combines with J gene TRBJ2-3, with 8 bases matching TRBD2. Germline trimming cut 5 bases from V and 1 base from J; bases unmatched to any gene: 12. Germline CDR1 reads SGHRS; CDR2 reads YFSETQ. The CDR3 has 17 residues. The CDR3 protein is CASRPSGGGVGTDTQYF. CDR3 in DNA: TGCGCCAGCAGACCTTCGGGAGGGGGTGTTGGCACAGATACGCAGTATTTT.

The gene calls are TRBV29-1 and TRBJ2-7; possible D gene TRBD2, 6 bases. The CDR3 length is 14 residues. Looked up from germline, CDR1 is SQVTM and CDR2 is ANQGSEA. V lost 5 bases, J lost 7 bases, and 21 bases lay in between. CDR3 coding DNA: TGCAGCGTTCGGACGGGAGAAAACTACAATGAGCAGTACTTC. Its translation: CSVRTGENYNEQYF.

This clonotype was counted between two and nine times. The gene calls are TRBV12-3 or TRBV12-4 and TRBJ2-7; the D is unclear. Trimming pared 2 bases from V and 1 base from J, leaving 12 bases between. The CDR3 runs 15 residues. CDR3 bases: TGTGCCAGCAGTTTAAGCTGGAGCTGGTCCTACGAGCAGTACTTC. Translated: CASSLSWSWSYEQYF.

This chain uses TRBV10-3 with TRBJ2-2; 9 nucleotides line up with TRBD2. Germline CDR1 reads ENHRY; CDR2 reads SYGVKD. This CDR3 contains 18 residues. The ends lost 7 bases at V and 1 base at J; junction bases unmatched: 13. CDR3: CAITGSGRLEENTGELFF. The DNA for the CDR3 is TGTGCCATCACCGGTAGCGGGAGACTCGAGGAGAACACCGGGGAGCTGTTTTTT.

This chain uses TRBV6-6 with TRBJ1-1; the match to TRBD1 covers 11 bases. Germline V lookup: CDR1 MNHNY, CDR2 SVGAGI (reference sequence). J lost 6 bases, V lost 5 bases, and 5 bases had no gene match. The CDR3 extends over 14 amino acids. In DNA, the CDR3 is TGTGCCAGCAGTCCGGGACAGGGGGTGGCTGAAGCTTTCTTT. Its protein is CASSPGQGVAEAFF.

The chain recombines TRBV5-1 with TRBJ2-1; possible D gene TRBD2, 7 bases. The length of the CDR3 is 17 residues. CDR1 SGHRS and CDR2 YFSETQ come from the germline V gene. Trimming left V 0 bases short and J 10 bases short, with 23 bases between. The CDR3 loop is CASSLASGGGALREQFF. The DNA of the CDR3 is TGCGCCAGCAGCTTGGCCTCGGGCGGGGGCGCCCTTAGGGAGCAGTTCTTC.

Only one count was recorded for this clonotype. This chain connects TRBV12-3 or TRBV12-4 to TRBJ2-7; possible D gene TRBD2, 6 bases. The CDR3 is made up of 18 amino acids. V was pared by 5 bases and J by 1 base, with 24 bases between. CDR3 residues: CASSPPGEAGSRSYEQYF. The CDR3 nucleotides are TGTGCCAGCAGTCCTCCCGGGGAGGCAGGATCTAGGTCCTACGAGCAGTACTTC.

The gene calls are TRBV2 and TRBJ1-6; D ambiguous. The ends were cut back, 8 bases at V and 5 bases at J, with 13 bases in the middle. The germline V gene has CDR1 SNHLY and CDR2 FYNNEI. This CDR3 region has 14 residues. DNA for the CDR3: TGTGCCAGCGGAGACACCACCGATAATTCACCCCTCCACTTT. It yields the protein CASGDTTDNSPLHF.

The J gene is TRBJ2-5, the V gene TRBV7-8; 9 bases agree with TRBD2. The CDR3 contains 20 residues. V trimming: 6 bases; J trimming: 1 base; junction bases outside the gene matches: 21. Germline values: CDR1 SGHVS, CDR2 FQNEAQ. CDR3 amino acids: CASSFRSPSWLAGFQETQYF. CDR3 coding DNA: TGTGCCAGCAGTTTTCGAAGCCCGTCGTGGCTAGCGGGGTTCCAAGAGACCCAGTACTTC. The full variable domain, rest sourced from reference TRBV7-8 and TRBJ2-5, is GAGVSQSPRYKVAKRGQDVALRCDPISGHVSLFWYQQALGQGPEFLTYFQNEAQLDKSGLPSDRFFAERPEGSVSTLKIQRTQQEDSAVYLCASSFRSPSWLAGFQETQYFGPGTRLLVL.

This clonotype has only a few counts. The V gene is TRBV7-9, the J gene TRBJ2-7; D may be TRBD1 (5 bases). Trimming cost V 5 bases and J 5 bases, with 10 bases left between them. The CDR3 extends over 12 amino acids. Germline assignment: CDR1 SEHNR and CDR2 FQNEAQ (reference sequence). The CDR3 sequence is CASSRQSHEQYF. CDR3 nucleotides: TGTGCCAGCAGCCGACAGTCCCACGAGCAGTACTTC. Using reference TRBV7-9 and TRBJ2-7 for the parts outside the CDR3, the full variable domain is DTGVSQNPRHKITKRGQNVTFRCDPISEHNRLYWYRQTLGQGPEFLTYFQNEAQLEKSRLLSDRFSAERPKGSFSTLEIQRTEQGDSAMYLCASSRQSHEQYFGPGTRLTVT.

This clonotype was picked up a small number of times. The chain has TRBV29-1 and TRBJ2-7; the D gene is possibly TRBD2 (6 bases). Germline-derived CDR1 and CDR2 are SQVTM and ANQGSEA. With 6 bases removed from V and 5 bases from J, the gap between germline ends came to 20 bases. CDR3 length: 14 amino acids. CDR3 coding DNA: TGCAGCGTCCTGGGCGTGGGAGGCGCGGACGAGCAGTACTTC. It yields the protein CSVLGVGGADEQYF.

The genes are TRBV10-3 and TRBJ1-5; 7 positions agree with TRBD1. Trimming at V came to 3 bases and at J to 2 bases, leaving 4 bases not matched to a gene. The CDR3 is made up of 15 amino acids. The germline gives CDR1 ENHRY, CDR2 SYGVKD. The CDR3 DNA reads as TGTGCCATCAGTGACCTTACAGGGGGCAATCAGCCCCAGCATTTT. Its protein product is CAISDLTGGNQPQHF.

V gene TRBV4-1 combines with J gene TRBJ2-4; D not resolved. The end of the DNA is better explained by TRBJ2-7, so the J call may be wrong. Germline CDR1 reads MGHRA; CDR2 reads YSYEKL. This CDR3 comprises 17 residues. CDR3 protein: CASSQDSQGYFAYEQYF. The CDR3 bases are TGCGCCAGCAGCCAAGACTCACAAGGATACTTTGCCTACGAGCAGTACTTC.

This clonotype was picked up a small number of times. The chain joins TRBV5-1 to TRBJ2-7; 7 positions match TRBD2. J was trimmed by 10 bases and V by 4 bases; bases with no gene match: 17. Per the germline V gene, CDR1 is SGHRS and CDR2 is YFSETQ. CDR3 length equals 15 residues. Here the CDR3 DNA reads TGCGCCAGCAGCCCTGACGGCGGGAGAGCGGTGTCCCAGTACTTC. The encoded protein is CASSPDGGRAVSQYF. The whole variable domain, remainder taken from reference TRBV5-1 and TRBJ2-7, is KAGVTQTPRYLIKTRGQQVTLSCSPISGHRSVSWYQQTPGQGLQFLFEYFSETQRNKGNFPGRFSGRQFSNSRSEMNVSTLELGDSALYLCASSPDGGRAVSQYFGPGTRLTVT.

J is TRBJ2-7 and V is TRBV2, with D unclear. The germline V gene encodes CDR1 SNHLY and CDR2 FYNNEI. The CDR3 has 13 amino acids. V shed 6 bases and J shed 3 bases, with 12 bases lying between them. CDR3 protein: CASSAEPIYEQYF. The CDR3 nucleotides read TGTGCCAGCAGCGCCGAACCCATCTACGAGCAGTACTTC.

This clonotype was counted only a few times. The rearrangement links TRBV12-3 or TRBV12-4 to TRBJ2-1; TRBD2 aligns across 8 bases. The CDR3 totals 16 residues. The trim removed 5 bases at V and 7 bases at J, leaving 13 bases unmatched. The CDR3 is CASSPYGGASGNEQFF. The CDR3 DNA is TGTGCCAGCAGTCCTTACGGGGGGGCATCGGGGAATGAGCAGTTCTTC.

This clonotype was detected a few times. The chain employs TRBV7-2 and TRBJ2-5; D perhaps matches TRBD1 (5 bases). Germline V CDR1 and CDR2: SGHTA, FQGNSA. This CDR3 region has 13 residues. Trimming cost V 4 bases and J 5 bases, with 11 bases left between them. This CDR3 is CASSSRASETQYF. The DNA of the CDR3 is TGTGCCAGCAGCTCCAGGGCATCGGAGACCCAGTACTTC.

This clonotype was observed a handful of times. The rearrangement joins TRBV14 to TRBJ1-1; D unclear. Trimming shortened V by 5 bases and J by 5 bases, and 18 bases separated the two germline ends. Per the germline V gene, CDR1 is SGHDN and CDR2 is FVKESK. The CDR3 contains 15 residues. CDR3 protein: CASSVRYDRNTEAFF. CDR3 sequence (DNA): TGTGCCAGCAGCGTACGTTACGACCGGAATACTGAAGCTTTCTTT.

Turning to this clonotype: One junction end does not reproduce the germline sequence, and a read error may be involved. The genes are TRBV12-3 or TRBV12-4 and TRBJ2-1; no clear D gene. The CDR3 covers 14 residues. The CDR3, as DNA: TGTGCCAGCAGTCGGGCTATTGAATTAAATGGGCAGTTCTTC. Residues: CASSRAIELNGQFF.

The chain has TRBV30 and TRBJ2-5; D might be TRBD1 or TRBD2, each matching 7 bases. The CDR3 runs 13 residues. The V end was cut by 4 bases, the J end by 4 bases, with 13 bases between. CDR1 and CDR2 (germline): GTSNPN, SVGIG (reference sequence). DNA for the CDR3: TGTGCCTGGAACCTCAGGGGGGGAGAGACCCAGTACTTC. This gives the protein CAWNLRGGETQYF. Complete variable domain (other parts from reference TRBV30 and TRBJ2-5): SQTIHQWPATLVQPVGSPLSLECTVEGTSNPNLYWYRQAAGRGLQLLFYSVGIGQISSEVPQNLSASRPQDRQFILSSKKLLLSDSGFYLCAWNLRGGETQYFGPGTRLLVL.

The genes are TRBV11-1 and TRBJ2-7; D is undetermined. From germline, CDR1 is SGHAT and CDR2 FQDESV (reference sequence). Between the trimmed V and J ends, which lost 1 base and 3 bases, there was a span of 10 bases. The CDR3 has 14 amino acids. As DNA, the CDR3 is TGTGCCAGCAGCTTAGATGCCGGGTACTACGAGCAGTACTTC. Amino acid sequence: CASSLDAGYYEQYF.

V and J are TRBV29-1 and TRBJ1-5, with unresolved D. The CDR3 is 12 residues long. From germline, CDR1 is SQVTM and CDR2 ANQGSEA. CDR3 nucleotide sequence: TGCGGCACCGGGGAGGGCGGTCAGCCCCAGCATTTT. Its translation: CGTGEGGQPQHF.